This T cell receptor beta chain was captured by sequencing in a study of response to subunit inactivated influenza vaccine. General study findings and limits: That few new T cells are recruited by each seasonal influenza vaccination was the authors' suggestion.

TCRdb re-called the RT-PCR reads through MiXCR, storing one row per CDR3 protein. The sample includes 800,000 or so distinct CDR3 sequences, around 20% of them seen just once. J was trimmed by 2 bases and V by 5 bases; bases with no gene match: 3. CDR1 is LGHDT and CDR2 is YNNKEL in the germline V gene (reference sequence). The CDR3 runs to 14 residues. Remarks on this clonotype: Its antigen is unidentified.

The clonotype originates from a man over 45 who received an inactivated influenza vaccine. Source: PBMCs from blood, taken about 5 days after vaccination. The chain couples TRBV3-1 to TRBJ1-5; 7 bases match TRBD1. The CDR3 region is CASSYGTGNQPQHF. Here the CDR3 DNA reads TGTGCCAGCAGCTACGGGACAGGCAATCAGCCCCAGCATTTT.